This TCR beta chain was retrieved from a study of blood T cell repertoires in COVID-19. As processed by the authors: Cell counts per sample came from amplifying reference gene primers. Using immunoSEQ multiplex PCR, the repertoire was profiled, and TCRdb retains in-frame clones only, with some absent. The DNA gave D and trimming, while V, J and clone size come from that table. This table holds about 77,000 clones, roughly 80% found once. This CDR3 region has 12 residues. The trim removed 3 bases at V and 9 bases at J, leaving 4 bases unmatched. The germline V gene has CDR1 SNHLY and CDR2 FYNNEI. Sequencing was done on a sample of peripheral blood. The source is a man aged 60-69 years with acute or convalescent COVID-19. The chain recombines TRBV2 with TRBJ2-5; 7 bases agree with TRBD2. The CDR3 DNA follows: TGTGCCAGCAGTGATCCGGGGAGGGCCCAGTACTTC. Encoded protein: CASSDPGRAQYF.